These T cell receptor beta chains were read from a single sample in a study of blood T cell repertoires in COVID-19. Generated by immunoSEQ multiplex PCR, the TCRdb table keeps only in-frame clones and is missing some. The sample has 200,000 or so clones; roughly 92% are singletons. Sequences were obtained from peripheral blood. These receptors originate from a man aged 60-69 years with COVID-19, enrolled during active disease. The CDR3 runs from the conserved cysteine through the conserved F or W. The order of the fields is J gene, D gene, V gene, clone size, CDR3 DNA, CDR3 protein. D genes are given only for firm matches. Rows give clone size only sometimes, using once, few, many, or a class for an expanded clone.

>TRBJ1-5|TRBD1|TRBV19|.
TGTGCCAGTAGCAGAATGGACAGGGGGGGCAATCAGCCCCAGCATTTT
CASSRMDRGGNQPQHF
>TRBJ1-1|.|TRBV5-1|.
TGCGCCAGCTCAGGGGTGATGGGTGGAACTGAAGCTTTCTTT
CASSGVMGGTEAFF
>TRBJ2-7|TRBD2|TRBV30|.
TGTGCCTGGAGTTGGGGGGGGAAGTACGAGCAGTACTTC
CAWSWGGKYEQYF
>TRBJ1-5|.|TRBV7-2|.
TGTGCCAGCAGCATTGGAGCCGTTCAGCCCCAGCATTTT
CASSIGAVQPQHF
>TRBJ1-4|.|TRBV11-2|.
TGTGCCAGCAGCTTTAACAGACCCTCAACTAATGAAAAACTGTTTTTT
CASSFNRPSTNEKLFF
>TRBJ2-2|TRBD1|TRBV30|.
TGTGCCTGGAAACAGGGGGCCGGCGGGGAGCTGTTTTTT
CAWKQGAGGELFF
>TRBJ2-7|.|TRBV5-1|once
TGCGCCAGCAGCCTACGAGTTAACTACGAGCAGTACTTC
CASSLRVNYEQYF
>TRBJ2-7|TRBD1|TRBV6-1|.
TGTGCCAGCAGTGACGCCTGGACAGGGGAGCAGTACTTC
CASSDAWTGEQYF
>TRBJ1-2|.|TRBV5-4|.
TGTGCCAGCAGCTCTCGGGAGACCTATGGCTACACCTTC
CASSSRETYGYTF
>TRBJ1-5|.|TRBV2|.
TGTGCCAGCAGTGAAACCGGGGGTTCGAGGCAGCCCCAGCATTTT
CASSETGGSRQPQHF
>TRBJ2-1|TRBD2|TRBV2|.
TGTGCCAGCGCTCCAGGACTAGCGGGAGGGGGTAATGAGCAGTTCTTC
CASAPGLAGGGNEQFF
>TRBJ1-2|.|TRBV28|.
TGTGCCAGCAGCCCCGGGTCCCCAAGACGCTACACCTTC
CASSPGSPRRYTF
>TRBJ1-1|TRBD1|TRBV5-5|few
TGTGCCAGCAGCTGGGGACAGGAATCGAACACTGAAGCTTTCTTT
CASSWGQESNTEAFF
>TRBJ1-3|.|TRBV2|.
TGTGCCAGCAGTTTAACAGGCGGCTCTGGAAACACCATATATTTT
CASSLTGGSGNTIYF
>TRBJ2-7|.|TRBV7-2|.
TGTGCCAGCAGCTTAGTCGTACTGTCGGAGCAGTACTTC
CASSLVVLSEQYF
>TRBJ2-1|TRBD1|TRBV6-5|few
TGTGCCAGCAGCCGACCGGGACAGGGTAATTTTGAGCAGTTCTTC
CASSRPGQGNFEQFF
>TRBJ2-7|TRBD1|TRBV23-1|.
TGCGCCAGCAGTCTTCGAGACAGGGGGCTTCGGAGTGGCGAGCAGTACTTC
CASSLRDRGLRSGEQYF
>TRBJ2-3|TRBD2|TRBV9|.
TGTGCCAGCAGCTCCAAGGGAGGACTAGCGGGAGGATCAAGCACAGATACGCAGTATTTT
CASSSKGGLAGGSSTDTQYF
>TRBJ1-1|TRBD1|TRBV2|.
TGTGCCAGCAGTCTCGAGCGACAGGGGGGGGAAGCTTTCTTT
CASSLERQGGEAFF
>TRBJ1-5|TRBD1|TRBV5-8|once
TGTGCCAGCAGTCCATGGGGGACAGGGAGGGAATATAGCAATCAGCCCCAGCATTTT
CASSPWGTGREYSNQPQHF
>TRBJ2-7|TRBD2|TRBV5-1|.
TGCGCCAGCAGCTTGGCCAGCGGGGGGGCCGACGAGCAGTACTTC
CASSLASGGADEQYF
>TRBJ2-3|.|TRBV21-1|.
TGTGCCAGCAGCAGAGGACTAGGGGTAATAAGCGGGTATTTT
CASSRGLGVISGYF
>TRBJ1-6|.|TRBV4-1|.
TGCGCCAGCAGCCAAGGTAGGGGATCTTATAATTCACCCCTCCACTTT
CASSQGRGSYNSPLHF
>TRBJ1-6|.|TRBV5-5|.
TGTGCCAGCGCCGCCGCGGGGCAGAGAAATTCACCCCTCCACTTT
CASAAAGQRNSPLHF
>TRBJ2-2|TRBD1|TRBV9|.
TGTGCCAGCAGCGTATTTGGGACAGGGGCCGGGGAGCTGTTTTTT
CASSVFGTGAGELFF
>TRBJ1-2|.|TRBV3-1/TRBV3-2|.
TGTGCCAGCAGCCAAGAGGGCAGAGATCTAAATGGCTACACCTTC
CASSQEGRDLNGYTF
>TRBJ2-1|TRBD2|TRBV7-2|.
TGTGCCAGCAGCTCATTAGACCTAGCGGGAGGGTACAATGAGCAGTTCTTC
CASSSLDLAGGYNEQFF
>TRBJ2-7|TRBD1|TRBV14|.
TGTGCCAGCACCCCCTTACAGGGGGATGAGCAGTACTTC
CASTPLQGDEQYF
>TRBJ2-7|.|TRBV19|.
TGTGCCAGTAGTCGGTCTAGCCCAGCATACGAGCAGTACTTC
CASSRSSPAYEQYF
>TRBJ1-1|TRBD1|TRBV18|once
TGTGCCAGCTCACCACGGGGGACAGGATTGAACACTGAAGCTTTCTTT
CASSPRGTGLNTEAFF
>TRBJ2-3|.|TRBV7-9|.
TGTGCCAGCAGCACCCAACTAGGGCGCCTCACAGATACGCAGTATTTT
CASSTQLGRLTDTQYF
>TRBJ1-3|.|TRBV10-3|.
TGTGCCATCAGTGGTACCGGTCTCACGAACACCATATATTTT
CAISGTGLTNTIYF
>TRBJ1-6|.|TRBV18|once
TGTGCCAGCTCACCCTCCGGGACAAAACGTTCACCCCTCCACTTT
CASSPSGTKRSPLHF
>TRBJ1-2|TRBD1|TRBV6-5|.
TGTGCCAGCATGGGACAGGGGAGAAATAACTATGGCTACACCTTC
CASMGQGRNNYGYTF
>TRBJ2-4|.|TRBV7-2|.
TGTGCCAGCAGCTTAGGGGGGCTTAACATTCAGTACTTC
CASSLGGLNIQYF
>TRBJ1-1|.|TRBV30|few
TGTGCCTGGAGAGGAGCAGGGATTGGGACTGAAGCTTTCTTT
CAWRGAGIGTEAFF
>TRBJ1-3|TRBD1|TRBV28|.
TGTGCCAGCAGCGGACAGGGAGTCTCTGGAAACACCATATATTTT
CASSGQGVSGNTIYF
>TRBJ1-4|TRBD1|TRBV6-6|.
TGTGCCAGCAGAGGGACAGGGGGCGGTGGTGAAAAACTGTTTTTT
CASRGTGGGGEKLFF
>TRBJ1-2|.|TRBV7-6|.
TGTGCCAGCAGCTTGGCCCTCGGACAGTATGGCTACACCTTC
CASSLALGQYGYTF
>TRBJ2-3|TRBD2|TRBV20-1|.
TGCAGTGCCAGTGGGACTAGCGGGGGTCGCTCGCAGTATTTT
CSASGTSGGRSQYF
>TRBJ2-3|TRBD2|TRBV7-9|.
TGTGCCAGCAGCCCCATGGGCGGGGGAGTTGCAGATACGCAGTATTTT
CASSPMGGGVADTQYF
>TRBJ1-6|.|TRBV30|.
TGTGCCTGGAGTGGGGGGGGTTTGAATTCACCCCTCCACTTT
CAWSGGGLNSPLHF
>TRBJ2-2|TRBD1|TRBV7-2|.
TGTGCCAGCAGCCCCTCAGGGGGCGTAGTCACCGGGGAGCTGTTTTTT
CASSPSGGVVTGELFF
>TRBJ2-3|TRBD1|TRBV4-1|once
TGCGCCAGCAGCCGCGGACAGGGCGCTTTGACAGATACGCAGTATTTT
CASSRGQGALTDTQYF
>TRBJ1-1|TRBD1|TRBV18|.
TGTGCCAGCTCACCCGGGCAGGGGGGCACTGAAGCTTTCTTT
CASSPGQGGTEAFF
>TRBJ2-7|.|TRBV15|.
TGTGCCACCTGGGTTCAGACTGAGACCTACGAGCAGTACTTC
CATWVQTETYEQYF
>TRBJ1-2|TRBD1|TRBV2|.
TGTGCCAGCACTCCAGACAGGGACTATGGCTACACCTTC
CASTPDRDYGYTF
>TRBJ2-7|.|TRBV7-3|.
TGTGCCAGCAGCCCTGGGGGCAGACCCTACGAGCAGTACTTC
CASSPGGRPYEQYF
>TRBJ1-2|TRBD1|TRBV28|.
TGTGCCAGCAGGGGAGGACAGGGGATGAGGTATGGCTACACCTTC
CASRGGQGMRYGYTF
>TRBJ1-1|TRBD1|TRBV3-1/TRBV3-2|.
TGTGCCAGCAGCCATCGCGACAGGGGGAAGGTAAAGGCTTTCTTT
CASSHRDRGKVKAFF
>TRBJ2-7|.|TRBV30|.
TGTGCCTGGAGTCCTCTCACAGGGCATCAATCCTACGAGCAGTACTTC
CAWSPLTGHQSYEQYF